What follows are 25 T cell receptor beta chains derived from one specimen sequenced in a study of blood T cell repertoires in COVID-19 (dated by TCRdb to the early 2020s). Libraries were prepared through the immunoSEQ multiplex PCR assay. The table was pulled from immuneACCESS by TCRdb, which kept in-frame rearrangements only. Such tables lose some clones; where checked, under half of the loss comes from unresolved V genes, and the rest has no known cause. The sample has 110,000 to 150,000 clones on record, roughly 85% of them singletons. Clones ranked in the top ten supply approximately 3.6% of the sample. Sequenced: peripheral blood. The origin of the receptors is a man in his 60s with acute or convalescent COVID-19.

The chain carries TRBV2 and TRBJ1-2, with a possible D match to TRBD1 (5 bases). The CDR3 length is 13 residues. CDR1 and CDR2 (germline): SNHLY, FYNNEI. Trimming shortened V by 4 bases and J by 4 bases, and 10 bases separated the two germline ends. The CDR3 bases are TGTGCCAGCAGTGGAGGGGAGGGCTATGGCTACACCTTC. Protein product: CASSGGEGYGYTF.

This sequence joins TRBV4-1 and TRBJ1-5; a weak D match, TRBD1 (6 bases). This CDR3 has 15 residues. Germline V gene data show CDR1 as MGHRA and CDR2 as YSYEKL. V lost 3 bases and J 5 bases, leaving 14 bases between the germline ends. The CDR3 DNA reads TGCGCCAGCAGCCACGACGGACAGACTTATCAGCCCCAGCATTTT. Amino acids: CASSHDGQTYQPQHF.

V is TRBV19 and J is TRBJ1-3; D gene unclear. CDR1 LNHDA and CDR2 SQIVND come from the germline V gene (reference sequence). The CDR3 has 15 amino acids. The V and J ends lost 3 bases and 2 bases respectively, with 11 bases between them. The CDR3: CASSIRVPTGNTIYF. CDR3 coding DNA: TGTGCCAGTAGTATTCGAGTGCCGACTGGAAACACCATATATTTT.

The rearrangement links TRBV28 to TRBJ1-2, with 8 positions matching TRBD1. Germline V CDR1 and CDR2: MDHEN, SYDVKM. CDR3 length: 15 residues. With 8 bases clipped from V and 4 bases from J, the junction kept 12 bases outside the gene matches. CDR3 nucleotides: TGTGCCAGCGTTCCCCGGGACAGGATTGCCTATGGCTACACCTTC. Translated, it gives CASVPRDRIAYGYTF.

The rearrangement joins TRBV6-4 to TRBJ2-7; D possibly corresponds to TRBD1 (5 bases). The V end lost 5 bases, the J end lost 2 bases, and 10 bases lay between the germline ends. Germline V gene data show CDR1 as MRHNA and CDR2 as SNTAGT. The CDR3 consists of 13 residues. CDR3 residues: CASSPDSPYEQYF. The CDR3 DNA reads as TGTGCCAGCAGTCCCGACAGCCCCTACGAGCAGTACTTC.

The gene calls are TRBV28 and TRBJ1-2; tentatively, D is TRBD1 (5 bases). CDR1 and CDR2 (germline): MDHEN, SYDVKM. The CDR3 runs 15 residues. Trimming took 1 base from V and 1 from J, leaving 10 bases between them. The CDR3 loop is CASSLLGGNNYGYTF. The CDR3 DNA follows: TGTGCCAGCAGTTTATTGGGGGGAAATAACTATGGCTACACCTTC.

This rearrangement joins TRBV27 to TRBJ2-7, with a possible D match to TRBD1 (6 bases). The CDR3 spans 17 residues. Germline loops: CDR1 MNHEY, CDR2 SMNVEV (reference sequence). V gave up 6 bases and J gave up 0 bases, with 21 bases separating them. The CDR3 protein is CASSPFTTGSSSYEQYF. The CDR3 DNA reads TGTGCCAGCAGCCCTTTTACGACAGGCTCAAGCTCCTACGAGCAGTACTTC.

The rearrangement links TRBV13 to TRBJ2-7; no reliable D call. V lost 5 bases to trimming and J lost 3 bases, with 5 bases between them. Germline V gene data show CDR1 as PRHDT and CDR2 as FYEKMQ (reference sequence). The CDR3 sequence is 11 residues long. CDR3 bases: TGTGCCAGCAGCGCGCGCTACGAGCAGTACTTC. As protein: CASSARYEQYF.

The DNA of the CDR3 is TGCGCCAGCAGTTGCTGGGGGGAAGAGCAGTACTTC. The encoded protein is CASSCWGEEQYF. V gene TRBV10-1 combines with J gene TRBJ2-7; D is perhaps TRBD2 (6 bases). Germline V gene lookup returns CDR1 WNHNN and CDR2 SYGVQD (reference sequence). With 5 bases removed from V and 7 bases from J, the gap between germline ends came to 12 bases. The CDR3 extends over 12 amino acids.

This chain joins TRBV7-2 and TRBJ1-5, with TRBD1 matching over 7 bases. With V trimmed by 4 bases and J by 2 bases, 5 bases remained unmatched. The V gene's germline CDR1 is SGHTA and CDR2 FQGNSA. The CDR3 loop spans 15 amino acids. Written as DNA, the CDR3 is TGTGCCAGCAGCTCACAGGGGTCCGGCAATCAGCCCCAGCATTTT. Amino acid sequence: CASSSQGSGNQPQHF.

The rearrangement joins TRBV4-3 to TRBJ1-1; D may be TRBD1 (6 bases). Germline assignment: CDR1 LGHNA and CDR2 YSLEER. V was pared by 3 bases and J by 3 bases, with 11 bases between. CDR3 length: 14 residues. The CDR3 sequence: CASSQGARDTEAFF. The DNA of the CDR3 is TGCGCCAGCAGCCAGGGGGCGCGGGACACTGAAGCTTTCTTT.

The chain employs TRBV27 and TRBJ2-7, with no clear D. The V and J ends lost 4 bases and 6 bases respectively, with 10 bases between them. CDR3 size: 12 residues. The V gene's germline CDR1 is MNHEY and CDR2 SMNVEV (reference sequence). CDR3 amino acids: CASSSLLSEQYF. CDR3 in DNA: TGTGCCAGCAGTTCATTGCTCAGCGAGCAGTACTTC.

The rearrangement uses TRBV5-1 and TRBJ2-1, with 7 bases identical to TRBD2. The V gene's germline CDR1 is SGHRS and CDR2 YFSETQ. The CDR3 covers 16 residues. J gave up 4 bases and V 4 bases, and 11 bases lay outside the gene matches. CDR3: CASSVQLGGPYNEQFF. CDR3 bases: TGCGCCAGCAGCGTCCAGCTGGGAGGGCCTTACAATGAGCAGTTCTTC.

The genes are TRBV28 and TRBJ2-3; a weak D match, TRBD1 (7 bases). V lost 6 bases and J lost 0, with 19 bases in between. The CDR3 loop spans 17 amino acids. CDR1 is MDHEN, CDR2 SYDVKM, per germline. The CDR3: CASRLRGTVSSTDTQYF. CDR3 nucleotides: TGTGCCAGCAGGCTACGGGGGACAGTCTCTAGCACAGATACGCAGTATTTT.

This clone came up a few times. The CDR3 here is CASSFLAGTSGSRDNEQFF. In DNA, the CDR3 is TGTGCCAGCTCATTCTTGGCTGGGACTAGCGGGAGTAGGGACAATGAGCAGTTCTTC. The rearrangement joins TRBV18 to TRBJ2-1; 14 bases match TRBD2. Germline CDR1 reads KGHSH; CDR2 reads LQKENI. The ends lost 5 bases at V and 5 bases at J; junction bases unmatched: 14. The CDR3 spans 19 residues.

The chain recombines TRBV7-3 with TRBJ2-7; the D gene is possibly TRBD1 (6 bases). CDR1 and CDR2 from the germline V gene are SGHTA and FQGTGA. The germline V and J ends were trimmed by 5 bases and 5 bases, with 19 bases remaining between them. This CDR3 comprises 15 residues. CDR3 loop: CASSPSPAGADEQYF. DNA for the CDR3: TGTGCCAGCAGCCCCTCCCCTGCAGGGGCGGACGAGCAGTACTTC.

The chain couples TRBV3-1 (or the pseudogene TRBV3-2) to TRBJ2-1, with 13 bases fitting TRBD2. The CDR3 spans 16 residues. The germline V gene has CDR1 LGHDT and CDR2 YNNKEL (reference sequence). The J segment lost 4 bases and the V segment lost 5 bases, leaving 5 bases of the junction unmatched. The CDR3 DNA reads as TGTGCCAGCAGCACCCGGACTAGCGGGAGATACAATGAGCAGTTCTTC. Its translation is CASSTRTSGRYNEQFF.

The count of this clone is one. The rearrangement joins TRBV7-9 to TRBJ2-1, with D perhaps matching TRBD2 (7 bases). CDR3 length equals 14 residues. V lost 5 bases, J lost 8 bases, and 16 bases lay in between. CDR1 is SEHNR, CDR2 FQNEAQ, per germline (reference sequence). CDR3 bases: TGTGCCAGCAGCGCCTCGGGGGGCCCGGATGAGCAGTTCTTC. Residues: CASSASGGPDEQFF.

The rearrangement links TRBV19 to TRBJ2-2; 9 nucleotides align to TRBD2. This CDR3 comprises 14 residues. J lost 5 bases, V lost 5 bases, and 3 bases had no gene match. CDR1 LNHDA and CDR2 SQIVND come from the germline V gene (reference sequence). In DNA, the CDR3 is TGTGCCAGTAGTGCCCTAGCGGGAACCGGGGAGCTGTTTTTT. Its translation is CASSALAGTGELFF.

This clone was counted only a few times. The chain carries TRBV28 and TRBJ1-2; D perhaps matches TRBD1 (6 bases). The CDR3 contains 14 residues. V lost 5 bases, J lost 10 bases, and 20 bases lay in between. CDR1 is MDHEN and CDR2 is SYDVKM in the germline V gene. CDR3 amino acids: CASSPDQGSSSYTF. In DNA, the CDR3 is TGTGCCAGCAGTCCAGATCAGGGGAGCAGTTCCTACACCTTC.

J is TRBJ2-1 and V is TRBV18, with TRBD2 identical over 10 bases. Germline V gene data show CDR1 as KGHSH and CDR2 as LQKENI. The junction had 11 bases not matched to a gene; V was cut back by 1 base and J by 5 bases. The CDR3 loop spans 18 amino acids. CDR3 nucleotides: TGTGCCAGCTCACCACTCCCATACGGGACTAGCGAGCACAATGAGCAGTTCTTC. Its translation: CASSPLPYGTSEHNEQFF.

About this clone itself: The junction and the germline gene differ at one end; a read error may be behind it. V gene TRBV7-9 combines with J gene TRBJ1-1; D call uncertain. The length of the CDR3 is 14 residues. The germline V gene encodes CDR1 SEHNR and CDR2 FQNEAQ (reference sequence). CDR3 sequence reads: CASSLDSLNSEAFF. The CDR3 DNA reads TGTGCCAGCAGCTTAGACAGCCTGAACTCTGAAGCTTTCTTT.

This sequence joins TRBV28 and TRBJ2-1; 10 bases map to TRBD2. Germline CDR1 is MDHEN and CDR2 is SYDVKM. This CDR3 spans 16 amino acids. V lost 7 bases, J lost 8 bases, and 14 bases stayed unmatched. For the CDR3, the DNA is TGTGCCAGCACCCCCAACCCGGGACTAGCGATGGATGAGCAGTTCTTC. This codes for CASTPNPGLAMDEQFF.

This chain links TRBV29-1 with TRBJ2-7, with 14 bases that match TRBD2. The V and J ends lost 7 bases and 5 bases, in that order; junction bases with no gene match: 16. Germline CDR1 and CDR2: SQVTM and ANQGSEA. The CDR3 has 17 residues. The DNA for the CDR3 is TGCAGCGCCGCGGGACTAGCGGGAGATCGATCAACGAACGAGCAGTACTTC. It translates to CSAAGLAGDRSTNEQYF.

The V and J genes are TRBV10-3 and TRBJ1-5; a possible D gene is TRBD1 (6 bases). V was cut by 3 bases and J by 10 bases, with 13 bases left in between. This CDR3 is built from 13 residues. The germline V gene has CDR1 ENHRY and CDR2 SYGVKD. The CDR3 nucleotides read TGTGCCATCAGTGACCGTCAAGGGACACCCCAGCATTTT. Translating gives CAISDRQGTPQHF.